This T cell receptor (beta chain) was recovered during a study of control samples from healthy donors and cancer patients. The ends were cut back, 6 bases at V and 2 bases at J, with 7 bases in the middle. Per the germline V gene, CDR1 is MNHEY and CDR2 is SMNVEV (reference sequence). The CDR3 runs to 12 residues. The repertoire was sequenced with immunoSEQ multiplex PCR; TCRdb's copy has only in-frame clones and lacks some. The sample has 93,000 or so clones, approximately 90% seen once. The TCR originated in a man in his sixties with lung cancer. The chain carries TRBV27 and TRBJ1-2; unclear D gene. Sample: PBMCs. CDR3 in amino acids: CASSRANYGYTF. CDR3 bases: TGTGCCAGCAGCCGGGCGAACTATGGCTACACCTTC.